The entry below describes one T cell receptor beta chain. Original processing notes: Reference gene primer amplification yielded estimated nucleated cell counts. Data came from immunoSEQ multiplex PCR; TCRdb stores just in-frame clones and leaves some out. That table supplies the V and J calls and clone size; D and trimming were determined from the DNA. In the table there are 55,000 to 70,000 clones, about 80% of which are singletons. The CDR3 extends over 16 amino acids. CDR1 is KGHDR and CDR2 is SFDVKD in the germline V gene. V shed 7 bases and J 13 bases; nucleotides not matched to a gene: 20. The sample is drawn from a study of blood T cell repertoires in COVID-19. Study summary: Sites across the United States, Italy and Spain contributed samples from acute and convalescent COVID-19. T cells, B-cell-depleted T cells, or PBMCs provided the cDNA or gDNA that served as material.

V and J are TRBV24-1 and TRBJ1-2; 10 bases line up with TRBD1. Material: peripheral blood. The sequence was collected from a woman aged 60-75 years with acute or convalescent COVID-19. CDR3 sequence (DNA): TGTGCCACCAGAAGTCTCCCGGGACAGGGGCTTGAATCGGGCACCTTC. Residues: CATRSLPGQGLESGTF.